The T cell receptor (beta chain) under discussion was sequenced for a study of cytomegalovirus exposure and HLA in healthy donors. Overall study: In a later analysis, the roughly 130 validation repertoires were reported to have used the same platform as the roughly 670 first-cohort repertoires.

Germline V gene lookup returns CDR1 MNHEY and CDR2 SVGAGI. The CDR3 is 15 residues long. Trimming at V came to 5 bases and at J to 5 bases, leaving 7 bases not matched to a gene. Details on this clone: Its matching antigen is unknown.

The table came from immunoSEQ multiplex PCR; TCRdb's copy has only in-frame clones and leaves some out. The data show a few hundred thousand clones, 70% to 90% seen once. The donors were members of the validation cohort, which comprised roughly 120 subjects and was separate from the first cohort of around 700 subjects. Regarding the study as a whole: Subsequent analysis of the approximately 110 validation repertoires found a tendency for first-cohort TCR clusters to co-occur. The listing of 150 to 200 TCR beta chains classed them as cytomegalovirus-associated.

The receptor comes from a woman in her late teens or twenties in good health and CMV-seronegative. The sequenced sample was PBMCs. V gene TRBV6-5 combines with J gene TRBJ2-1, with TRBD2 matching over 9 bases. The CDR3 loop reads CASSTLSGGHNEQFF. In DNA, the CDR3 is TGTGCCAGCAGTACCCTAAGCGGGGGGCACAATGAGCAGTTCTTC.